This TCR beta chain was sequenced for a study of blood T cells in healthy people across ages. Through a sample-barcoded 5' primer and a J-beta primer mix, a second PCR was run for roughly 7 to 12 cycles. TCRdb itself ran the 5' RACE reads through MiXCR, one entry per CDR3 protein. Among some 700,000 distinct CDR3 sequences listed, approximately 39% were seen once. The sequence came from a woman aged 60-70 years in good health. Sample: blood.

The CDR3 protein is CASSSVRDSRYSNQPQHF. CDR3 DNA sequence: TGTGCCAGCAGCTCAGTACGAGACAGCCGATATAGCAATCAGCCCCAGCATTTT. The V call is TRBV7-9, the J call TRBJ1-5, with D perhaps matching TRBD1 (5 bases). V was trimmed by 4 bases and J by 0 bases, leaving 19 bases between them. The germline gives CDR1 SEHNR, CDR2 FQNEAQ (reference sequence). The CDR3 is 18 amino acids.